The source of this T cell receptor (beta chain) is a study of blood T cells in healthy people across ages. Primers used in a second PCR of roughly 6 to 12 cycles were a sample-barcoded 5' primer and a J-beta primer mix. TCRdb called the 5' RACE reads again in MiXCR, with one record for every CDR3 protein. The sample consists of roughly 1.6 million distinct CDR3 sequences, 34% of them appearing once. Trimming left V 6 bases short and J 3 bases short, with 12 bases between. The CDR3 runs to 13 residues. Germline CDR1 and CDR2: MNHNY and SVGAGI (reference sequence). Drawing of peripheral blood yielded roughly 9.8 milliliters from each donor. Total RNA, at least 5.5 micrograms per sample, came from PBMCs. In its sample, this clonotype was seen many times.

The origin of this receptor is a woman in her 30s in good health. The V and J genes are TRBV6-6 and TRBJ2-7, with D perhaps TRBD2 (5 bases). The material sequenced was blood. CDR3 nucleotides: TGTGCCAGCAGAACCGGACTGGGCTACGAGCAGTACTTC. It is translated as CASRTGLGYEQYF.